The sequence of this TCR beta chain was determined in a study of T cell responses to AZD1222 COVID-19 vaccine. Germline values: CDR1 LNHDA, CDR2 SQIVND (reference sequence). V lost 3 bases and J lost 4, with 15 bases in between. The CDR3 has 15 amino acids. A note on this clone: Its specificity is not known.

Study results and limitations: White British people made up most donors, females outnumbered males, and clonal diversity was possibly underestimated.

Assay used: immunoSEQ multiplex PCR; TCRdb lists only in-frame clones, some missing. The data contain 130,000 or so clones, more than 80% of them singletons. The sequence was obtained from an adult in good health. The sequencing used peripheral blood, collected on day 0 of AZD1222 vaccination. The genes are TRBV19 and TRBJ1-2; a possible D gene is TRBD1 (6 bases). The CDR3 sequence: CASSMPTGVGYGYTF. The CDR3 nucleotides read TGTGCCAGTAGTATGCCGACAGGAGTTGGCTATGGCTACACCTTC.